The 15 T cell receptor delta chains below all came from one sample that was sequenced in a study of γδ T cells in repeated Plasmodium falciparum infection. TCRdb fed the multiplex PCR reads to CATT. In the table there are roughly 93,000 delta-chain clones, roughly 0.9% of which are singletons. Flow sorting of PBMC yielded separate Vgamma9/Vdelta2+ and Vdelta2-negative gammadelta T cell populations for bulk repertoire analysis. The sample taken for sequencing was gamma-delta T cells from blood. The receptors were gathered from a pool of human donors (malaria-infected and uninfected, not separated).

This clone has a handful of counts. A read error is the likely source, as a far larger clone sits one nucleotide away. The sample contains more than one DNA sequence encoding this CDR3. The chain recombines TRDV2 with TRDJ1, with a tentative D call TRDD3 (6 bases). The J gene, left out of TCRdb, was set here by checking the DNA against germline. Between the trimmed V and J ends, which lost 0 bases and 1 base, there was a span of 14 bases. This CDR3 is built from 16 residues. Per germline, CDR1 GEAIGNYY and CDR2 EKD. The CDR3 reads CACDTDAGGPTDKLIF. The DNA for the CDR3 is TGTGCCTGTGACACCGACGCGGGGGGACCCACCGATAAACTCATCTTT.

This clone was detected many times. TCRdb's protein, taken from a much larger clone, differs from this DNA's translation at residue 4, likely owing to a read error; the protein displayed comes from the DNA. The rearrangement links TRDV2 to TRDJ1; TRDD3 matches 12 bases. Because TCRdb records no J gene, it was assigned here through a match of the DNA to germline. The V gene's germline CDR1 is GEAIGNYY and CDR2 EKD. The V gene end was trimmed by 5 bases and the J gene end by 0 bases; junction bases not matched to a gene: 12. The CDR3 is made up of 18 amino acids. CDR3 sequence: CACGALLGDTSYTDKLIF. The CDR3 bases are TGTGCCTGTGGCGCTTTACTGGGGGATACTTCCTACACCGATAAACTCATCTTT.

By sample fraction, this clone is medium-sized. Other DNA sequences in the same sample also yield this CDR3. The rearrangement uses TRDV1 and TRDJ1, with 12 bases lining up with TRDD3. J gave up 9 bases and V 1 base, and 18 bases lay outside the gene matches. The CDR3 is made up of 19 amino acids. Looked up from germline, CDR1 is TSWWSYY and CDR2 is QGS. CDR3 amino acids: CALGERILLYWGIQGELIF. CDR3 DNA sequence: TGTGCTCTTGGGGAACGTATCCTTTTGTACTGGGGGATACAGGGAGAACTCATCTTT.

The sample holds a few counts of this clone. TCRdb's entry gives the protein of a much larger clone, which mismatches this DNA's translation at residue 8, likely from a read error; the protein reported here is translated from the DNA. The rearrangement links TRDV1 to TRDJ1, with D perhaps matching TRDD3 (5 bases). The CDR3 consists of 17 residues. The germline CDR1 and CDR2 sequences are TSWWSYY and QGS. V was clipped by 3 bases and J by 0 bases, with 17 bases between them. The CDR3 bases are TGTGCTCTTGGGGATTTAAGGTGCTGGGTTTACACCGATAAACTCATCTTT. This gives the protein CALGDLRCWVYTDKLIF.

This clone has at least ten counts. A read error likely explains why the TCRdb protein, taken from a much larger clone, differs from this DNA's translation at residue 7; the protein shown is translated from the DNA. The chain's CDR3 is CACVLNRAYTDKLIF. The CDR3 DNA reads TGTGCCTGTGTGTTAAACCGGGCCTACACCGATAAACTCATCTTT. V gene TRDV2 combines with J gene TRDJ1, with no clear D. No J gene is reported in TCRdb; it was inferred here by comparing the DNA with germline. Germline CDR1 reads GEAIGNYY; CDR2 reads EKD. The CDR3 is made up of 15 amino acids. Trimming removed 5 bases from V and 0 bases from J, with 15 bases in between.

This clone was counted only a few times. A far larger clone is only one base removed, so a read error is likely. The sample contains more than one DNA sequence encoding this CDR3. The chain couples TRDV1 to TRDJ1; 7 bases fit TRDD3. TCRdb does not report a J gene; here it was assigned by matching the DNA to germline references. J gave up 4 bases and V 4 bases, and 21 bases lay outside the gene matches. In germline, CDR1 is TSWWSYY, CDR2 QGS. The CDR3 is made up of 19 amino acids. This CDR3 is CALGGTAVAVLGRGDKLIF. The CDR3 nucleotides read TGTGCTCTTGGGGGAACTGCGGTAGCTGTACTGGGGCGGGGCGATAAACTCATCTTT.

This clone appeared a few times. A far larger clone is off by one base, so a read error is likely. The sample carries other DNA sequences with the same CDR3. The rearrangement links TRDV2 to TRDJ1; D possibly corresponds to TRDD3 (6 bases). The J gene, absent from TCRdb, was called here by matching the DNA to germline. Trimming removed 2 bases at V and 0 bases at J, with 21 bases between. The CDR3 length is 18 residues. Germline V gives CDR1 GEAIGNYY, CDR2 EKD. CDR3 coding DNA: TGTGCCTGTGACAGTAGGACCGGGGGACATCTCTACACCGATAAACTCATCTTT. Residues: CACDSRTGGHLYTDKLIF.

Turning to this clone: A far larger clone is one base from this, pointing to a likely read error. The same CDR3 arises from other DNA sequences in this sample as well. The rearrangement joins TRDV2 to TRDJ1; D call uncertain. No J segment appears in TCRdb, so it was assigned here by matching the sequence to germline. V dropped 1 base and J dropped 0 bases, with 20 bases sitting between them. Germline V gene data show CDR1 as GEAIGNYY and CDR2 as EKD. CDR3 length: 18 amino acids. For the CDR3, the DNA is TGTGCCTGTGACACTCTGCACGCGCGGAGTGAGTACACCGATAAACTCATCTTT. Its protein product is CACDTLHARSEYTDKLIF.

Concerning this clone: The protein that TCRdb holds for this DNA derives from a much larger clone and differs from the translated DNA at residue 4, which likely indicates a read error; the protein shown here is translated from the DNA. The chain links TRDV2 to TRDJ1; 12 bases are a match to TRDD3. No J gene is reported in TCRdb; it was inferred here by comparing the DNA with germline. Germline V gene data show CDR1 as GEAIGNYY and CDR2 as EKD. Trimming cost V 5 bases and J 4 bases; bases outside gene matches: 10. CDR3 length: 16 residues. The CDR3 sequence is CACGSLLGDTDDKLIF. The CDR3 nucleotides read TGTGCCTGTGGCTCCTTACTGGGGGATACAGACGATAAACTCATCTTT.

Points on this clone: A read error is likely here: a far larger clone is one base away. Other DNA sequences within the sample encode an identical CDR3. This chain joins TRDV1 and TRDJ1; tentative D call: TRDD3 (5 bases). The germline V gene has CDR1 TSWWSYY and CDR2 QGS. The CDR3 has 19 amino acids. The CDR3 loop reads CALGRRSKQVGTYTDKLIF. CDR3 nucleotides: TGTGCTCTTGGGAGACGTTCCAAACAGGTGGGGACTTACACCGATAAACTCATCTTC.

The table lists this clone with a few counts. The amino acid sequence in TCRdb belongs to a much larger clone and departs from this DNA's translation at residue 10, likely a sequencing read error; the sequence shown is translated from the DNA. The chain combines TRDV1 with TRDJ1, with 7 nucleotides matching TRDD3. In germline, CDR1 is TSWWSYY, CDR2 QGS. This CDR3 region has 16 residues. V gave up 6 bases and J gave up 3 bases; unmatched junction bases: 13. In DNA, the CDR3 is TGTGCTCTTGGCCTTACCGGGGGATCTCCACCCGATAAACTCATCTTT. Translated: CALGLTGGSPPDKLIF.

This clone was seen a handful of times. It differs at one base from a far larger clone, so likely a read error. This specimen includes other DNA sequences encoding the same CDR3. This chain links TRDV2 with TRDJ1; possible D gene TRDD3, 6 bases. The J gene is not listed in TCRdb, so it was assigned here from a DNA match to germline. Trimming left V 3 bases short and J 0 bases short, with 25 bases between. In germline, CDR1 is GEAIGNYY, CDR2 EKD. This CDR3 has 19 residues. The CDR3, as DNA: TGTGCCTGTGACCCTGTACTGGGAGATACGCCTTTGTACACCGATAAACTCATCTTT. Protein: CACDPVLGDTPLYTDKLIF.

This clone was observed a handful of times. A far larger clone lies a single base away; this is likely a read error. No DNA is shown, since the ends of the CDR3 on it are uncertain; the CDR3 is the one TCRdb lists. TRDV1 is the V gene, and the J gene was not called; TRDD3, the D gene given by the table, was not confirmed from the DNA. Germline V gene lookup returns CDR1 TSWWSYY and CDR2 QGS. Ends included, the CDR3 has 22 residues. The CDR3 loop is CALGEERYVGLGTPTYTDKLIF.

This clone was picked up a small number of times. TCRdb assigns this DNA the protein of a much larger clone, which departs from its translation at residue 4; this likely reflects a read error, and the protein shown comes from translating the DNA. This chain connects TRDV2 to TRDJ3; 10 bases map to TRDD3. The J gene is absent in TCRdb and was assigned here via DNA matching to germline. The CDR3 runs to 21 residues. Losses at the gene ends were 5 bases for V and 0 bases for J; bases not matched to a gene: 15. Germline CDR1 reads GEAIGNYY; CDR2 reads EKD. In DNA form, the CDR3 reads TGTGCCTGTGGCACAGAGAAACCGGGGGATACGATCTCCTGGGACACCCGACAGATGTTTTTC. As protein: CACGTEKPGDTISWDTRQMFF.

This clone has a handful of counts. The protein TCRdb lists belongs to a much larger clone and differs from this DNA's translation at residue 13, which points to a read error; the protein shown is made from the DNA. Here the CDR3 reads CAMRDVRPKTLLRDTILIF. CDR3 bases: TGTGCAATGAGAGATGTCCGTCCTAAGACCCTACTGAGGGATACTATACTCATCTTT. The V gene is TRAV14/DV4, the J gene TRDJ1; 7 nucleotides align to TRDD3. The J gene comes from matching the DNA to germline here; TCRdb lacks it. Germline lookup yields CDR1 TSDPSYG and CDR2 QGSYDQQN (reference sequence). The J segment lost 10 bases and the V segment lost 3 bases, leaving 26 bases of the junction unmatched. This CDR3 has 19 residues.